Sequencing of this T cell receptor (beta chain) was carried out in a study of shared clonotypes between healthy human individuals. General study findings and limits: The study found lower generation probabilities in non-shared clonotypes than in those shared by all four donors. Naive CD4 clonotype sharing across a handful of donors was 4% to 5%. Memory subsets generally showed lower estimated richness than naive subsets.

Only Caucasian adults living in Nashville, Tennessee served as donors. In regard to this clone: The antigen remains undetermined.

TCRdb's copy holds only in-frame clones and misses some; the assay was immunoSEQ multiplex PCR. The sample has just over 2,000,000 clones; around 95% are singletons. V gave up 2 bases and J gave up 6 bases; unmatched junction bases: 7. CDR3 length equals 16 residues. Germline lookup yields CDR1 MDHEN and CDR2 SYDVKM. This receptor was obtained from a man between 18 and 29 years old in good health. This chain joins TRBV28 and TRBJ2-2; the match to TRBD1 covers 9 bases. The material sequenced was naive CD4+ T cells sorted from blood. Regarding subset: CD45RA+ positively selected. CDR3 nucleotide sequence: TGTGCCAGCAGTTTACACGGGACAGGGATGGCCGGGGAGCTGTTTTTT. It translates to CASSLHGTGMAGELFF.